This T cell receptor (beta chain) was recorded in a study of shared clonotypes between healthy human individuals. Libraries were prepared by immunoSEQ multiplex PCR; TCRdb keeps only in-frame clonotypes and omits some of them. This table has about 1 million clones, around 74% appearing once. This CDR3 is built from 14 residues. V lost 0 bases and J 7 bases, leaving 13 bases between the germline ends. CDR1 is SGHRS, CDR2 YFSETQ, per germline. The sample was memory CD4+ T cells sorted from blood. Subset in this sample: CD45RA-negative fraction. The chain is built from TRBV5-1 and TRBJ1-2, with D perhaps TRBD1 (5 bases). The receptor's source is a man aged 18 to 35 in good health. This CDR3 is CASSLGDGASGYTF. The DNA of the CDR3 is TGCGCCAGCAGCTTGGGCGACGGGGCCAGTGGCTACACCTTC.